This T cell receptor (beta chain) was sequenced in a study of blood T cell repertoires in COVID-19. The length of the CDR3 is 14 residues. Per the germline V gene, CDR1 is MGHRA and CDR2 is YSYEKL. V lost 3 bases and J lost 1, with 10 bases in between. Method: immunoSEQ multiplex PCR; TCRdb's copy keeps in-frame clones and lacks some. The data hold over 300,000 clones, with around 82% observed a single time. Specimen: peripheral blood. This TCR derives from a woman in her 50s with acute or convalescent COVID-19. This chain connects TRBV4-1 to TRBJ2-7; perhaps TRBD2 as D (6 bases). CDR3 DNA: TGCGCCAGCAGCCAGGCTAGCGTATCCTACGAGCAGTACTTC. This sequence encodes CASSQASVSYEQYF.